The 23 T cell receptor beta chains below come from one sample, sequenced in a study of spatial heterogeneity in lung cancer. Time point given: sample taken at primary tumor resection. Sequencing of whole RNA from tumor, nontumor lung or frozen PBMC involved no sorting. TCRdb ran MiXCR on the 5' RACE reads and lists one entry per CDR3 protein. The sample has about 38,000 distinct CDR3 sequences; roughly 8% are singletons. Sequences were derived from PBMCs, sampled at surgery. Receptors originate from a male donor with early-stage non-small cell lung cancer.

CDR3 sequence (DNA): TGCGCCAGCAGCTTGACGGGTGGCGGCTCCTACGAGCAGTGCGTC. It is translated as CASSLTGGGSYEQCV. The gene calls are TRBV5-1 and TRBJ2-7; D is uncertain. The CDR3 is 15 amino acids. CDR1 SGHRS and CDR2 YFSETQ come from the germline V gene.

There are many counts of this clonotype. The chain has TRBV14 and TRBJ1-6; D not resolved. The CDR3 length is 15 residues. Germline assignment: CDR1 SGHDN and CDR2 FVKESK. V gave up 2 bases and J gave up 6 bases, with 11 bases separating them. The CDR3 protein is CASSQSERTNSPLHF. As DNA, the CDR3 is TGTGCCAGCAGCCAATCTGAACGGACTAATTCACCCCTCCACTTT.

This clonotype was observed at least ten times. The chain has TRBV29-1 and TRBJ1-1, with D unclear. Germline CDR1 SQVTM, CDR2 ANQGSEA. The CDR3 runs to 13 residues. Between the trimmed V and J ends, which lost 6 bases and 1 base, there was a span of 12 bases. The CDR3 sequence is CSVVRSANTEAFF. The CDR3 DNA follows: TGCAGCGTCGTCCGTTCCGCGAACACTGAAGCTTTCTTT.

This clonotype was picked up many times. The CDR3 DNA sequence: TGTGCCAGCAGCGGGACTTACACAGATACGCAGTATTTT. Its protein is CASSGTYTDTQYF. V gene TRBV3-1 combines with J gene TRBJ2-3, with D possibly matching TRBD2 (6 bases). The CDR3 is 13 residues long. With 5 bases removed from V and 2 bases from J, the gap between germline ends came to 8 bases. Germline values: CDR1 LGHDT, CDR2 YNNKEL (reference sequence).

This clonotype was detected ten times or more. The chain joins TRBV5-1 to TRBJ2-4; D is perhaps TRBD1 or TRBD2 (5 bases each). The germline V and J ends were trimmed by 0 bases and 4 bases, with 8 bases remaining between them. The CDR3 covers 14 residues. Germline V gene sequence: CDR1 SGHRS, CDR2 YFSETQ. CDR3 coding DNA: TGCGCCAGCAGCTTGGTGGGGGAGAAAAACATTCAGTACTTC. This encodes CASSLVGEKNIQYF.

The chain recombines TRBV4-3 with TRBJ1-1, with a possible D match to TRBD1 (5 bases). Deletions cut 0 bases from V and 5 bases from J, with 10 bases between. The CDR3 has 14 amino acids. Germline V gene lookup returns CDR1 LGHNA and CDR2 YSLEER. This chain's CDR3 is CASSQDGGRTEAFF. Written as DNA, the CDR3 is TGCGCCAGCAGCCAAGATGGGGGGAGGACTGAAGCTTTCTTT.

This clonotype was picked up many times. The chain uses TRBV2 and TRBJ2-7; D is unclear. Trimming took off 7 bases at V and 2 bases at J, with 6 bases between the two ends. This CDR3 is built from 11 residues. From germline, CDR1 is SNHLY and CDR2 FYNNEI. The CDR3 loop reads CASTQTYEQYF. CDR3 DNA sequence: TGTGCCAGCACCCAGACCTACGAGCAGTACTTC.

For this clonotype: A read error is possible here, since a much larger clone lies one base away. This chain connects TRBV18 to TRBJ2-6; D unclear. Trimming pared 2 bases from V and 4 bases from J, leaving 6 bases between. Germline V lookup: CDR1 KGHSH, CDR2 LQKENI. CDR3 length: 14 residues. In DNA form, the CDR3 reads TGTGCCAGCTCACCAGCAGAAGGGGCCAACGTCCTGACTTTC. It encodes CASSPAEGANVLTF. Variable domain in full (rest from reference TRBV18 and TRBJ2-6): NAGVMQNPRHLVRRRGQEARLRCSPMKGHSHVYWYRQLPEEGLKFMVYLQKENIIDESGMPKERFSAEFPKEGPSILRIQQVVRGDSAAYFCASSPAEGANVLTFGAGSRLTVL.

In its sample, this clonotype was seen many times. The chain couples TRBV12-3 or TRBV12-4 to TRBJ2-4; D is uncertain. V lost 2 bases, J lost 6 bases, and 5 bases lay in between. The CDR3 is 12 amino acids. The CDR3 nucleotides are TGTGCCAGCAGTTTAACTGTAAACATTCAGTACTTC. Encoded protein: CASSLTVNIQYF.

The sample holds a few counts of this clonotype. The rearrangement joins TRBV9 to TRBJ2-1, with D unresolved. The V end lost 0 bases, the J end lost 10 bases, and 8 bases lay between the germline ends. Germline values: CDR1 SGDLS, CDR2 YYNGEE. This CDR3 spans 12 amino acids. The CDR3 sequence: CASSVDYGEQFF. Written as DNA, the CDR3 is TGTGCCAGCAGCGTAGATTACGGGGAGCAGTTCTTC.

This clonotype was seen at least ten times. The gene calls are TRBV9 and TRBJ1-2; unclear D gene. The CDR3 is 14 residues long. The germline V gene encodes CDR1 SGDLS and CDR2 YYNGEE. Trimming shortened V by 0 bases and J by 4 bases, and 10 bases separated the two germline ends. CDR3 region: CASSVESSAYGYTF. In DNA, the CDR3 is TGTGCCAGCAGCGTAGAAAGTTCGGCCTATGGCTACACCTTC.

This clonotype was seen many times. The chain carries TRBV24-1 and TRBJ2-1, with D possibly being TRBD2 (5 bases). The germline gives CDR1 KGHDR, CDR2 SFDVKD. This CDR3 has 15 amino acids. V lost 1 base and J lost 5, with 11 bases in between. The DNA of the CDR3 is TGTGCCACCAGTGATTTTGCGGGCGGTAACAATGAGCAGTTCTTC. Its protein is CATSDFAGGNNEQFF.

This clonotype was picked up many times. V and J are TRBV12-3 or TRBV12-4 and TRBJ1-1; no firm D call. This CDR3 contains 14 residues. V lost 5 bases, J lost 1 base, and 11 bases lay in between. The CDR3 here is CASSPNYRNTEAFF. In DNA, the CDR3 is TGTGCCAGCAGTCCGAATTACAGGAACACTGAAGCTTTCTTT.

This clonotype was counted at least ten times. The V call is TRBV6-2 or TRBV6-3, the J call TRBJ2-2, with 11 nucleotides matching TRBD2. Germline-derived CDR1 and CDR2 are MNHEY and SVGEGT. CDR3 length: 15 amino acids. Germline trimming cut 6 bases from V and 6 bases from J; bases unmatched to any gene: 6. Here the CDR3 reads CASSTTSGGSGELFF. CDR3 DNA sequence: TGTGCCAGCAGCACAACTAGCGGGGGATCCGGGGAGCTGTTTTTT.

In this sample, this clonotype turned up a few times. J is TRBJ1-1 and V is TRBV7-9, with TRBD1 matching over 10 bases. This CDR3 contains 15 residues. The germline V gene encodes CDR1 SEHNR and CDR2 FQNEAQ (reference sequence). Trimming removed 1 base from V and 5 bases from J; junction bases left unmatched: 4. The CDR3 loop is CASSLGGTGETEAFF. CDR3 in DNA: TGTGCCAGCAGCTTAGGCGGGACAGGGGAAACTGAAGCTTTCTTT.

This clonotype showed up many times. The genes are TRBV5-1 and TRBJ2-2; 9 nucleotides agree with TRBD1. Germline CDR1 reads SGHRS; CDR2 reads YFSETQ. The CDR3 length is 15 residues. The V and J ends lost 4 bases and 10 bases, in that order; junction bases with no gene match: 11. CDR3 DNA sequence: TGCGCCAGCAGCCTGGAGACAGGGGGTTCCTCGGAGCTGTTTTTT. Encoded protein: CASSLETGGSSELFF.

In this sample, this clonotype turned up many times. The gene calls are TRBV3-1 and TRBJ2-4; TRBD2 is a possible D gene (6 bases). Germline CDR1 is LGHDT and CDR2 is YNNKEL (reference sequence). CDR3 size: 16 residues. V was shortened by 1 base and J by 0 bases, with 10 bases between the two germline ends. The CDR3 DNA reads TGTGCCAGCAGCCAAGTTGGGGGGATAGCCAAAAACATTCAGTACTTC. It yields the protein CASSQVGGIAKNIQYF. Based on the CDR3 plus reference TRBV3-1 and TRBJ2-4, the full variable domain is DTAVSQTPKYLVTQMGNDKSIKCEQNLGHDTMYWYKQDSKKFLKIMFSYNNKELIINETVPNRFSPKSPDKAHLNLHINSLELGDSAVYFCASSQVGGIAKNIQYFGAGTRLSVL.

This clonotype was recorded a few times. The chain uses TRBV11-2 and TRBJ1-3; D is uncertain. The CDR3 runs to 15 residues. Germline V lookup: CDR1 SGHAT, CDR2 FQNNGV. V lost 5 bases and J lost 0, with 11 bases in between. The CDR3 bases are TGTGCCAGCAGCGACCGCCGGGGCTCTGGAAACACCATATATTTT. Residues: CASSDRRGSGNTIYF.

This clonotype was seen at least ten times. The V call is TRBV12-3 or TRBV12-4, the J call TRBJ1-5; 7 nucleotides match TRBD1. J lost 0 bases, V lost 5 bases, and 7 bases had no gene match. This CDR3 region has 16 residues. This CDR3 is CASSTRQGFSNQPQHF. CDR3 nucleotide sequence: TGTGCCAGCAGTACAAGACAGGGTTTTAGCAATCAGCCCCAGCATTTT.

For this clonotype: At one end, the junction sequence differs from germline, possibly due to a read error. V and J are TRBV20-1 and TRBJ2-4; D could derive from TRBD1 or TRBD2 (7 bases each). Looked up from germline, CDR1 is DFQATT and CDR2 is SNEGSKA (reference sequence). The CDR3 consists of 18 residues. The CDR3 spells CSARPLWMGGTATNIQYF. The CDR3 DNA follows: TGCAGTGCTAGACCCCTCTGGATGGGGGGGACAGCCACAAACATTCAGTACTTC.

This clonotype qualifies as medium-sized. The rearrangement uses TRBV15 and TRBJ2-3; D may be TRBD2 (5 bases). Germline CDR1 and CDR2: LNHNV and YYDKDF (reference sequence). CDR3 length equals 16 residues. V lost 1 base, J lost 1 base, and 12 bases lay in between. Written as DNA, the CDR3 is TGTGCCACCAGCAGAGGACTAAACCCCCGCACAGATACGCAGTATTTT. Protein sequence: CATSRGLNPRTDTQYF.

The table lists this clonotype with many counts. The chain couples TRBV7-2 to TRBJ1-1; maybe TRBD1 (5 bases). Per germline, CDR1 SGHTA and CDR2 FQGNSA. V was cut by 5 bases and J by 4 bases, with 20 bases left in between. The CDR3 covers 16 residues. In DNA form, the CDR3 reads TGTGCCAGCAGCCCTTTGGTTGGGCAGGGAATCACTGAAGCTTTCTTT. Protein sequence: CASSPLVGQGITEAFF. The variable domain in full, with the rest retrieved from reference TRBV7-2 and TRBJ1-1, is GAGVSQSPSNKVTEKGKDVELRCDPISGHTALYWYRQSLGQGLEFLIYFQGNSAPDKSGLPSDRFSAERTGGSVSTLTIQRTQQEDSAVYLCASSPLVGQGITEAFFGQGTRLTVV.

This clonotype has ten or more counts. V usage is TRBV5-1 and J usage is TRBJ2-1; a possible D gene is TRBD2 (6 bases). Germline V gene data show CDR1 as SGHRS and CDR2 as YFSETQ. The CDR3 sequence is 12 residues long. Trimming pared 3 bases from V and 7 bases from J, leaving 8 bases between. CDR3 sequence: CASSSTRNEQFF. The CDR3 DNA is TGCGCCAGCAGCTCGACTAGGAATGAGCAGTTCTTC.